Presented here are 31 T cell receptor beta chains from one specimen sequenced in a study of blood T cell repertoires in COVID-19. Libraries were prepared by immunoSEQ multiplex PCR; TCRdb keeps only in-frame clonotypes and omits some of them. In the table there are roughly 130,000 clones, 82% of which are singletons. What was sequenced was peripheral blood. The receptors here all came from a woman between 65 and 79 years old with acute or convalescent COVID-19.

The chain joins TRBV7-7 to TRBJ2-1, with 9 bases that match TRBD2. This CDR3 has 14 amino acids. Trimming at V came to 2 bases and at J to 9 bases, leaving 5 bases not matched to a gene. Germline values: CDR1 SSHAT, CDR2 FNYEAQ (reference sequence). DNA of the CDR3: TGTGCCAGCAGCTTAATTAGCGGGGGAGGTGAGCAGTTCTTC. This codes for CASSLISGGGEQFF.

This sequence joins TRBV7-2 and TRBJ2-7; possibly TRBD1 for D (8 bases). Trimming left V 1 base short and J 6 bases short, with 10 bases between. This CDR3 has 13 amino acids. Germline V lookup: CDR1 SGHTA, CDR2 FQGNSA. CDR3 sequence reads: CASSLDRGGEQYF. CDR3 in DNA: TGTGCCAGCAGCTTAGACAGGGGGGGCGAGCAGTACTTC.

A single count supports this clone. The rearrangement uses TRBV6-5 and TRBJ2-1; 12 bases are shared with TRBD2. J gave up 4 bases and V 4 bases, and 5 bases lay outside the gene matches. Germline V gives CDR1 MNHEY, CDR2 SVGAGI. This CDR3 comprises 16 residues. The CDR3 sequence: CASSWETSGGYNEQFF. CDR3 nucleotide sequence: TGTGCCAGCAGTTGGGAGACTAGCGGGGGTTACAATGAGCAGTTCTTC.

The V call is TRBV2, the J call TRBJ2-3, with D perhaps matching TRBD2 (6 bases). The CDR3 extends over 15 amino acids. The V gene's germline CDR1 is SNHLY and CDR2 FYNNEI. Trimming pared 7 bases from V and 2 bases from J, leaving 16 bases between. The CDR3 DNA is TGTGCCAGCATCGTTAGCGGAAGTTACACAGATACGCAGTATTTT. Protein product: CASIVSGSYTDTQYF.

This clone was observed once. V is TRBV5-5 and J is TRBJ1-1, with D perhaps matching TRBD1 (5 bases). V shed 4 bases and J shed 0 bases, with 16 bases lying between them. The CDR3 has 16 residues. Germline V gene sequence: CDR1 SGHKS, CDR2 YYEKEE (reference sequence). CDR3 sequence reads: CASSPGGTYMNTEAFF. CDR3 bases: TGTGCCAGCAGCCCCGGAGGGACGTACATGAACACTGAAGCTTTCTTT. Full variable domain (remainder filled in from reference TRBV5-5 and TRBJ1-1): DAGVTQSPTHLIKTRGQQVTLRCSPISGHKSVSWYQQVLGQGPQFIFQYYEKEERGRGNFPDRFSARQFPNYSSELNVNALLLGDSALYLCASSPGGTYMNTEAFFGQGTRLTVV.

The V and J genes are TRBV11-3 and TRBJ1-2, with 8 bases matching TRBD1. The CDR3 sequence is 12 residues long. V shed 3 bases and J 7 bases; nucleotides not matched to a gene: 1. The V gene's germline CDR1 is SGHNT and CDR2 YENEEA. The CDR3 region is CASSFGQGGYTF. The CDR3 DNA reads as TGTGCCAGCAGCTTCGGACAGGGTGGCTACACCTTC. Variable domain in full (rest from reference TRBV11-3 and TRBJ1-2): EAGVVQSPRYKIIEKKQPVAFWCNPISGHNTLYWYLQNLGQGPELLIRYENEEAVDDSQLPKDRFSAERLKGVDSTLKIQPAELGDSAVYLCASSFGQGGYTFGSGTRLTVV.

The chain is built from TRBV6-5 and TRBJ2-3, with D perhaps matching TRBD1 (6 bases). The germline V gene encodes CDR1 MNHEY and CDR2 SVGAGI. There are 16 residues in the CDR3. The V and J ends lost 2 bases and 1 base respectively, with 13 bases between them. The CDR3 loop reads CASSYSGGRRTDTQYF. In nucleotides, the CDR3 is TGTGCCAGCAGTTACAGTGGGGGCCGTCGCACAGATACGCAGTATTTT.

V is TRBV3-1 (or the pseudogene TRBV3-2) and J is TRBJ2-1; 7 bases are shared with TRBD1. V was clipped by 4 bases and J by 7 bases; unmatched bases: 4. This CDR3 is built from 13 residues. The V gene's germline CDR1 is LGHDT and CDR2 YNNKEL (reference sequence). CDR3: CASSPQGLNEQFF. CDR3 coding DNA: TGTGCCAGCAGCCCACAGGGGTTGAATGAGCAGTTCTTC.

The V and J genes are TRBV6-5 and TRBJ2-5; possibly TRBD1 for D (6 bases). Per the germline V gene, CDR1 is MNHEY and CDR2 is SVGAGI. V was pared by 2 bases and J by 5 bases, with 9 bases between. CDR3 size: 13 residues. This CDR3 reads CASSYAQGETQYF. The DNA of the CDR3 is TGTGCCAGCAGTTACGCGCAGGGGGAGACCCAGTACTTC.

The chain combines TRBV30 with TRBJ2-3; a weak D match, TRBD1 (5 bases). V was shortened by 0 bases and J by 7 bases, with 17 bases between the two germline ends. This CDR3 spans 15 amino acids. CDR1 is GTSNPN, CDR2 SVGIG, per germline (reference sequence). The DNA of the CDR3 is TGTGCCTGGAGTGTAGTGGGGCTCTCCCCCTATACGCAGTATTTT. Protein product: CAWSVVGLSPYTQYF.

The CDR3 nucleotides read TGCGCCAGCAGCCAAGACGGACAACCGGAGACCCAGTACTTC. Protein sequence: CASSQDGQPETQYF. The chain uses TRBV4-1 and TRBJ2-5, with a possible D match to TRBD1 (5 bases). Trimming pared 0 bases from V and 5 bases from J, leaving 10 bases between. The CDR3 contains 14 residues. Per germline, CDR1 MGHRA and CDR2 YSYEKL.

V is TRBV19 and J is TRBJ2-1; TRBD1 matches at 9 bases. The germline gives CDR1 LNHDA, CDR2 SQIVND (reference sequence). V was clipped by 10 bases and J by 3 bases; unmatched bases: 10. The CDR3 has 15 amino acids. This chain's CDR3 is CATTKQGAHYNEQFF. The CDR3 nucleotides read TGTGCCACTACCAAACAGGGGGCCCACTACAATGAGCAGTTCTTC.

The chain joins TRBV29-1 to TRBJ1-1, with no clear D. The CDR3 length is 13 residues. Trimming took off 1 base at V and 1 base at J, with 7 bases between the two ends. Germline V gene data show CDR1 as SQVTM and CDR2 as ANQGSEA. Here the CDR3 reads CSVEGHGNTEAFF. The CDR3 nucleotides read TGCAGCGTTGAAGGACACGGGAACACTGAAGCTTTCTTT.

The table lists this clone with a few counts. The CDR3 nucleotides read TGTGCCAGCAGCCGTGACTCTAGCGGGGGGGATTTAAATTCCTACGAGCAGTACTTC. Protein: CASSRDSSGGDLNSYEQYF. The rearrangement links TRBV11-3 to TRBJ2-7; 12 bases line up with TRBD2. The CDR3 consists of 19 residues. The germline V gene has CDR1 SGHNT and CDR2 YENEEA. Losses at the gene ends were 5 bases for V and 1 base for J; bases not matched to a gene: 15.

The chain carries TRBV19 and TRBJ2-5; D perhaps matches TRBD2 (5 bases). Trimming removed 5 bases from V and 2 bases from J, with 12 bases in between. The V gene's germline CDR1 is LNHDA and CDR2 SQIVND (reference sequence). The CDR3 extends over 14 amino acids. The CDR3 reads CASSRRTGQETQYF. The CDR3 nucleotides read TGTGCCAGTAGTCGCCGGACGGGACAAGAGACCCAGTACTTC.

The CDR3 nucleotides read TGTGCCAGCAGCCAAGAACTAGGGAGGGACACTGAAGCTTTCTTT. Translation: CASSQELGRDTEAFF. The chain joins TRBV4-2 to TRBJ1-1; the D is unclear. V was shortened by 0 bases and J by 3 bases, with 11 bases between the two germline ends. The CDR3 consists of 15 residues. Germline CDR1 reads LGHNA; CDR2 reads YNFKEQ.

The chain joins TRBV30 to TRBJ1-6; no definite D call. CDR3 size: 13 residues. Looked up from germline, CDR1 is GTSNPN and CDR2 is SVGIG (reference sequence). The germline V and J ends were trimmed by 0 bases and 7 bases, with 7 bases remaining between them. The CDR3 is CAWSVRGNSPLHF. CDR3 coding DNA: TGTGCCTGGAGTGTTCGAGGGAATTCACCCCTCCACTTT.

The chain employs TRBV20-1 and TRBJ2-1, with TRBD1 matching 7 bases. Trimming took 3 bases from V and 7 from J; bases not matched to a gene: 6. Germline CDR1 is DFQATT and CDR2 is SNEGSKA (reference sequence). This CDR3 is 13 amino acids long. Here the CDR3 DNA reads TGCAGTGCTAGTAAGGGGGCGCAAAATGAGCAGTTCTTC. Translating it yields CSASKGAQNEQFF.

This chain uses TRBV18 with TRBJ1-6, with D uncertain. Germline V gives CDR1 KGHSH, CDR2 LQKENI. CDR3 length equals 16 residues. V gave up 4 bases and J gave up 3 bases, with 13 bases separating them. The CDR3 region has the DNA TGTGCCAGCTCACGCGCGGTAGGCGACTATAATTCACCCCTCCACTTT. Its protein product is CASSRAVGDYNSPLHF.

CDR3 sequence reads: CASSQRGVRRPGYTEAFF. As DNA, the CDR3 is TGCGCCAGCAGTCAACGGGGGGTTCGGCGGCCGGGGTACACTGAAGCTTTCTTT. This rearrangement joins TRBV23-1 to TRBJ1-1; the D gene is possibly TRBD1 (5 bases). TRBV23-1 is sorted into the ORF group, with uncertain function. Trimming cost V 2 bases and J 3 bases, with 22 bases left between them. The CDR3 consists of 18 residues.

V and J are TRBV20-1 and TRBJ2-3; 11 nucleotides line up with TRBD1. CDR3 length equals 15 residues. Unmatched junction bases numbered 5, after V lost 3 bases and J lost 3 bases. CDR1 is DFQATT, CDR2 SNEGSKA, per germline (reference sequence). The CDR3 nucleotides read TGCAGTGCTAGTCCCCGGGACAGGGGGACAGATACGCAGTATTTT. Translating it yields CSASPRDRGTDTQYF.

The CDR3 spells CASSDDPGSPLHF. CDR3 DNA sequence: TGTGCCAGCAGCGATGATCCCGGGTCACCCCTCCACTTT. The chain couples TRBV7-3 to TRBJ1-6; D gene ambiguous. Trimming shortened V by 5 bases and J by 10 bases, and 12 bases separated the two germline ends. Germline CDR1 is SGHTA and CDR2 is FQGTGA. The CDR3 loop spans 13 amino acids.

V usage is TRBV19 and J usage is TRBJ2-5, with 9 bases fitting TRBD2. The V segment lost 3 bases and the J segment 2 bases; nucleotides outside the gene matches: 7. The CDR3 contains 16 residues. The germline CDR1 and CDR2 sequences are LNHDA and SQIVND (reference sequence). The CDR3: CASSISAGGRQETQYF. CDR3 in DNA: TGTGCCAGTAGTATCTCTGCGGGGGGGCGTCAAGAGACCCAGTACTTC. Full variable domain (rest looked up from reference TRBV19 and TRBJ2-5): DGGITQSPKYLFRKEGQNVTLSCEQNLNHDAMYWYRQDPGQGLRLIYYSQIVNDFQKGDIAEGYSVSREKKESFPLTVTSAQKNPTAFYLCASSISAGGRQETQYFGPGTRLLVL.

The rearrangement uses TRBV7-9 and TRBJ2-3; TRBD2 aligns across 8 bases. Trimming took 2 bases from V and 1 from J; bases not matched to a gene: 5. CDR1 and CDR2 from the germline V gene are SEHNR and FQNEAQ (reference sequence). The CDR3 has 16 residues. CDR3 nucleotides: TGTGCCAGCAGCTTATCACGGGGGGGCCGCACAGATACGCAGTATTTT. As protein: CASSLSRGGRTDTQYF.

This chain uses TRBV21-1 with TRBJ2-1; the D segment call TRBD1 is taken from the table without a DNA check. TRBV21-1 is a pseudogene segment. The CDR3 totals 19 residues. CDR3 DNA sequence: TGTGCCAGCAGCAAAGAGGGGAGCCGAGGGACAGGGAAGTGGAATGAGCAGTTCTTC. Protein product: CASSKEGSRGTGKWNEQFF.

This clone was found a few times. The chain joins TRBV6-5 to TRBJ2-7; D is perhaps TRBD1 (5 bases). Germline values: CDR1 MNHEY, CDR2 SVGAGI. The CDR3 loop spans 14 amino acids. Trimming cost V 4 bases and J 3 bases, with 13 bases left between them. The CDR3 nucleotides are TGTGCCAGCAGTTCCCTACAGGCTAGCTACGAGCAGTACTTC. Amino acid sequence: CASSSLQASYEQYF.

The DNA for the CDR3 is TGTGCCAGTAGTATAGGTTTTAGCGGGGGTGATAATGAGCAGTTCTTC. It yields the protein CASSIGFSGGDNEQFF. The chain is built from TRBV19 and TRBJ2-1; 9 positions match TRBD2. Trimming removed 1 base from V and 7 bases from J; junction bases left unmatched: 8. The CDR3 has 16 amino acids. Germline CDR1 is LNHDA and CDR2 is SQIVND (reference sequence).

The chain links TRBV7-9 to TRBJ2-1; no definite D call. CDR1 and CDR2 from the germline V gene are SEHNR and FQNEAQ (reference sequence). The V and J ends lost 5 bases and 15 bases respectively, with 14 bases between them. The CDR3 extends over 11 amino acids. CDR3: CASSIETPPFF. The CDR3 nucleotides are TGTGCCAGCAGCATCGAGACACCCCCGTTCTTC.

The V and J genes are TRBV5-4 and TRBJ2-7, with a tentative D call TRBD1 (6 bases). Germline V gives CDR1 SGHNT, CDR2 YYREEE (reference sequence). The length of the CDR3 is 13 residues. V shed 2 bases and J shed 12 bases, with 18 bases lying between them. CDR3 bases: TGTGCCAGCAGCTTCTCCCTAACAGGACAGCGGTACTTC. Amino acids: CASSFSLTGQRYF.

The genes are TRBV6-1 and TRBJ1-1; TRBD1 matches 8 bases. The CDR3 covers 14 residues. In germline, CDR1 is MNHNS, CDR2 SASEGT. Losses at the gene ends were 3 bases for V and 10 bases for J; bases not matched to a gene: 10. In nucleotides, the CDR3 is TGTGCCAGCAGTGAGGAACGAGACAGGGGATTAGCTTTCTTT. Its protein is CASSEERDRGLAFF.

The chain recombines TRBV5-1 with TRBJ1-1; no reliable D call. V was cut by 4 bases and J by 3 bases, with 10 bases left in between. This CDR3 is built from 13 residues. The V gene's germline CDR1 is SGHRS and CDR2 YFSETQ. The DNA of the CDR3 is TGCGCCAGCAGCCCCCGCCAGGACACTGAAGCTTTCTTT. Translating gives CASSPRQDTEAFF.